One and the same sample provided the 8 T cell receptor beta chains below, sequenced in a study of blood T cell repertoires in COVID-19. The table came from immunoSEQ multiplex PCR; TCRdb's copy has only in-frame clones and leaves some out. This table has 100,000 to 150,000 clones, 84% appearing once. Sequenced sample: peripheral blood. These receptors were collected from a woman in her 30s who had recovered from COVID-19.

This clone has at least ten counts. The chain uses TRBV14 and TRBJ1-2, with a tentative D call TRBD1 (5 bases). The CDR3 length is 15 residues. The germline gives CDR1 SGHDN, CDR2 FVKESK. The germline V and J ends were trimmed by 3 bases and 4 bases, with 15 bases remaining between them. The CDR3 DNA follows: TGTGCCAGCAGCCAGAAAGGGCAGGGCGGCTATGGCTACACCTTC. It codes for CASSQKGQGGYGYTF.

The rearrangement joins TRBV15 to TRBJ2-7; 7 bases fit TRBD2. Germline V CDR1 and CDR2: LNHNV, YYDKDF (reference sequence). This CDR3 has 14 residues. The J segment lost 2 bases and the V segment lost 7 bases, leaving 8 bases of the junction unmatched. In DNA, the CDR3 is TGTGCCACCAAGGAGGGAGGGAGTACCTACGAGCAGTACTTC. This sequence encodes CATKEGGSTYEQYF.

This clone was recorded many times. The chain recombines TRBV3-1 (or the pseudogene TRBV3-2) with TRBJ2-2, with a weak D call TRBD2 (5 bases). Germline loops: CDR1 LGHDT, CDR2 YNNKEL (reference sequence). The CDR3 length is 14 residues. V dropped 4 bases and J dropped 7 bases, with 13 bases sitting between them. In nucleotides, the CDR3 is TGTGCCAGCAGCCTCACTAGAGTGGGCGGGGAGCTGTTTTTT. Its protein product is CASSLTRVGGELFF.

The genes are TRBV19 and TRBJ2-7; D gene unclear. The CDR3 is 13 residues long. Trimming removed 6 bases from V and 0 bases from J, with 9 bases in between. The germline CDR1 and CDR2 sequences are LNHDA and SQIVND (reference sequence). The CDR3 region is CASSVLGSYEQYF. DNA of the CDR3: TGTGCCAGTAGCGTCCTCGGCTCCTACGAGCAGTACTTC. The whole variable domain, remainder taken from reference TRBV19 and TRBJ2-7, is DGGITQSPKYLFRKEGQNVTLSCEQNLNHDAMYWYRQDPGQGLRLIYYSQIVNDFQKGDIAEGYSVSREKKESFPLTVTSAQKNPTAFYLCASSVLGSYEQYFGPGTRLTVT.

V is TRBV23-1 and J is TRBJ2-1; D is unresolved. TRBV23-1 is an ORF for which the function is uncertain. CDR3 size: 15 residues. The V gene lost 5 bases and the J gene lost 1 base, with 12 bases spanning the gap. The CDR3 DNA reads as TGCGCCAGCAGTTCCTCCCCAGGATCCTACAATGAGCAGTTCTTC. Translation: CASSSSPGSYNEQFF.

The chain uses TRBV3-1 (or the pseudogene TRBV3-2) and TRBJ1-4; D gene unclear. CDR1 is LGHDT, CDR2 YNNKEL, per germline (reference sequence). This CDR3 comprises 14 residues. The ends were cut back, 0 bases at V and 8 bases at J, with 10 bases in the middle. The CDR3 bases are TGTGCCAGCAGCCAAGACCCAGACGGGGAAAAACTGTTTTTT. The encoded protein is CASSQDPDGEKLFF.

V and J are TRBV29-1 and TRBJ1-4; perhaps TRBD1 as D (6 bases). Trimming pared 7 bases from V and 12 bases from J, leaving 18 bases between. The CDR3 extends over 12 amino acids. Germline CDR1 reads SQVTM; CDR2 reads ANQGSEA. CDR3 sequence: CSAGRPSGELFF. The CDR3 bases are TGCAGCGCTGGACGGCCGTCAGGGGAACTGTTTTTT.

The CDR3 DNA reads TGTGCCAGCAGCTCCCAGGGGCGTGAGGCACCCCTCCACTTT. Its protein is CASSSQGREAPLHF. V usage is TRBV7-3 and J usage is TRBJ1-6; D possibly corresponds to TRBD1 (6 bases). The germline gives CDR1 SGHTA, CDR2 FQGTGA. This CDR3 is 14 amino acids long. Trimming pared 4 bases from V and 11 bases from J, leaving 15 bases between. The full variable domain, rest sourced from reference TRBV7-3 and TRBJ1-6, is GAGVSQTPSNKVTEKGKYVELRCDPISGHTALYWYRQSLGQGPEFLIYFQGTGAADDSGLPNDRFFAVRPEGSVSTLKIQRTERGDSAVYLCASSSQGREAPLHFGNGTRLTVT.